Below are 2 T cell receptor beta chains sequenced from a single sample in a study of T cells in Graves' hyperthyroidism and ophthalmopathy. Amplification targeted TCR beta CDR3 regions from RNA transcripts. Using the HTBI primer set, a first-round RT-PCR was run on the TCR CDR3. TCRdb passed the multiplex PCR reads through MiXCR, listing each CDR3 protein once. The table lists 500,000 to 650,000 distinct CDR3 sequences, 14% of them singletons. Sequencing used blood. The origin of the receptors is a woman between 50 and 59 years old with Graves' ophthalmopathy.

This clonotype was found many times. This chain links TRBV28 with TRBJ2-1; D is undetermined. The germline gives CDR1 MDHEN, CDR2 SYDVKM. V gave up 3 bases and J gave up 5 bases, with 8 bases separating them. CDR3 size: 13 residues. Here the CDR3 DNA reads TGTGCCAGCAGTTTCTGGCAGAACAATGAGCAGTTCTTC. Translating gives CASSFWQNNEQFF.

This clonotype was counted many times. The gene calls are TRBV20-1 and TRBJ1-1; TRBD1 might be the D (5 bases). This CDR3 region has 14 residues. Germline-derived CDR1 and CDR2 are DFQATT and SNEGSKA (reference sequence). Trimming pared 0 bases from V and 5 bases from J, leaving 13 bases between. The CDR3 spells CSARDRKGWTEAFF. The CDR3 nucleotides are TGCAGTGCTAGAGATCGGAAGGGGTGGACTGAAGCTTTCTTT.